This TCR beta chain was found in a study of blood T cell repertoires in COVID-19. This clone was seen a few times. The V end lost 10 bases, the J end lost 5 bases, and 14 bases lay between the germline ends. CDR3 length: 12 amino acids. Only in-frame clones appear in the TCRdb table, and some are missing; sequencing was by immunoSEQ multiplex PCR. This sample has a few hundred thousand clones, with around 84% found just once. Participants were placed into cohorts based on the clinical history they reported. Input material: PBMCs or T cells enriched from blood (not recorded which). The TCR was taken from a man aged 25-45 years with acute COVID-19. This rearrangement joins TRBV12-3 or TRBV12-4 to TRBJ1-2; D ambiguous. CDR3 nucleotides: TGTGCCAACACGCCCCCGGAGTATGGCTACACCTTC. It specifies CANTPPEYGYTF.